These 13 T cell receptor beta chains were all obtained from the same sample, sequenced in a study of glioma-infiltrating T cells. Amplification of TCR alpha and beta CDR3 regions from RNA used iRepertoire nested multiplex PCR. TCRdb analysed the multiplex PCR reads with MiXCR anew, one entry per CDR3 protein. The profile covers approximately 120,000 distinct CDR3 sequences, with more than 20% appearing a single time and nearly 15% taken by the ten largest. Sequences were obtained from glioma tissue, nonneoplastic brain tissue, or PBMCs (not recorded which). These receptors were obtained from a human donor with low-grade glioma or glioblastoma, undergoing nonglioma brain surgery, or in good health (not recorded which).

The CDR3 nucleotides read TGTGCCAGCAGCTTAAACGCCGGGACTAGCGGGAGATCGAATACGCAGTATTTT. Translated, it gives CASSLNAGTSGRSNTQYF. The chain employs TRBV13 and TRBJ2-3; 14 bases are shared with TRBD2. V lost 2 bases, J lost 7 bases, and 11 bases stayed unmatched. CDR1 and CDR2 (germline): PRHDT, FYEKMQ (reference sequence). The CDR3 is 18 amino acids.

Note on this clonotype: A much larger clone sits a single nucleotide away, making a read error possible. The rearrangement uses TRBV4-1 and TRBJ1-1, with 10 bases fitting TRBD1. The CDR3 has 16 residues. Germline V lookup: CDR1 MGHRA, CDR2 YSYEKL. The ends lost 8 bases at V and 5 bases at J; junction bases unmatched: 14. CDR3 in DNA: TGCGCCAGCCGCCTTCCCGACAGGGGGCGACTGACTGAAGCTTTCTTT. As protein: CASRLPDRGRLTEAFF.

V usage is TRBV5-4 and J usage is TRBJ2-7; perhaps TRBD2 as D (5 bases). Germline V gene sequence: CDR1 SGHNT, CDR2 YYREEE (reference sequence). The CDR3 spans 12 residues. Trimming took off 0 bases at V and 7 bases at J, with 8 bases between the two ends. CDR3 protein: CASSLELGEQYF. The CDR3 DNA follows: TGTGCCAGCAGCTTGGAACTAGGGGAGCAGTACTTC. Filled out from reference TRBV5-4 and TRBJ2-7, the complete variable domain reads ETGVTQSPTHLIKTRGQQVTLRCSSQSGHNTVSWYQQALGQGPQFIFQYYREEENGRGNFPPRFSGLQFPNYSSELNVNALELDDSALYLCASSLELGEQYFGPGTRLTVT.

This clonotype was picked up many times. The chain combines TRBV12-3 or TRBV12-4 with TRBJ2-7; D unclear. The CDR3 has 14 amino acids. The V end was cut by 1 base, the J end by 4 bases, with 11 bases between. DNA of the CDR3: TGTGCCAGCAGTTTAGGGAGACAAACTTACGAGCAGTACTTC. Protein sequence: CASSLGRQTYEQYF.

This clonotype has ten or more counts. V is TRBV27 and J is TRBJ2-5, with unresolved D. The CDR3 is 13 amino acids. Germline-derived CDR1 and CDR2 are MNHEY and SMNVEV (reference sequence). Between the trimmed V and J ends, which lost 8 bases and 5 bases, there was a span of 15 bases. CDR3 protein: CASRKFPQETQYF. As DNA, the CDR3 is TGTGCCAGCCGGAAATTTCCCCAGGAGACCCAGTACTTC.

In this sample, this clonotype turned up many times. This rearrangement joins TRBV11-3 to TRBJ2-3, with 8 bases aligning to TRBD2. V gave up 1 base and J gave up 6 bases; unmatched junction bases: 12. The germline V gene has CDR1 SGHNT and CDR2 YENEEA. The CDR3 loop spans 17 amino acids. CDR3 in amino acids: CASSLVTSGSGWDTQYF. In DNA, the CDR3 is TGTGCCAGCAGCTTAGTCACCAGCGGGAGTGGTTGGGATACGCAGTATTTT.

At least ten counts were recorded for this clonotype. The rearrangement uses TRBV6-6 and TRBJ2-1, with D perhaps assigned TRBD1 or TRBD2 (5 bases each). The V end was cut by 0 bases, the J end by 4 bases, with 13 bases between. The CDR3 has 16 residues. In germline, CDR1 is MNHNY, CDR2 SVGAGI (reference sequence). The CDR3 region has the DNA TGTGCCAGCAGTTACTCGGGGGAGAAGGGTTACAATGAGCAGTTCTTC. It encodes CASSYSGEKGYNEQFF.

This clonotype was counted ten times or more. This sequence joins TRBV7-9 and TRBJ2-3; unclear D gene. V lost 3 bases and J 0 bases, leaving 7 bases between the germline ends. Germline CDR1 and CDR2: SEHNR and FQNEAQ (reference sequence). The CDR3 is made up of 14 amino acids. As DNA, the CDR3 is TGTGCCAGCAGCTTTAGTGCTAGCACAGATACGCAGTATTTT. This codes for CASSFSASTDTQYF.

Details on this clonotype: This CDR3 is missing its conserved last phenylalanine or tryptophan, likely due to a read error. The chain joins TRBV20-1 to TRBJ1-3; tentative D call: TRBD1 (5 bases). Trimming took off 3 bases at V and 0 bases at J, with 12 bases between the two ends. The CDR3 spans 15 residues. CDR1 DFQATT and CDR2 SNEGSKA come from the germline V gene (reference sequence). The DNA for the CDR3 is TGCAGTGCTAGGTTGGGGGTTAGCTCTGGAAACACCATATATTCT. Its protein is CSARLGVSSGNTIYS.

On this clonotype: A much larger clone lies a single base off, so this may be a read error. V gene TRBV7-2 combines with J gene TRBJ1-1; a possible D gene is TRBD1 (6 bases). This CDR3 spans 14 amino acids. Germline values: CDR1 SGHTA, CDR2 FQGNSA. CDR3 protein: CANSLIQGTTEAFF. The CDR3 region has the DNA TGTGCCAACAGCTTGATACAGGGAACCACTGAAGCTTTCTTT.

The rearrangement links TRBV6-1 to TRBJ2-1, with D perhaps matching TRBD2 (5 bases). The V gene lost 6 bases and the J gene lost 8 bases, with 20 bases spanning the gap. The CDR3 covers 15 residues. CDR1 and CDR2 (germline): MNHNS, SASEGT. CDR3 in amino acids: CASRDSWWTPYEQFF. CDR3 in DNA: TGTGCCAGCAGGGATAGTTGGTGGACTCCCTATGAGCAGTTCTTC.

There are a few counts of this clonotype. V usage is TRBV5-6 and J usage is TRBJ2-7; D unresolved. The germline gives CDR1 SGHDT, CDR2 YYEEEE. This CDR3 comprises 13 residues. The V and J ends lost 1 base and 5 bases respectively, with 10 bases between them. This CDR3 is CASSLQSWDEQYF. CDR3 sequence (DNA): TGTGCCAGCAGCTTGCAGAGTTGGGACGAGCAGTACTTC.

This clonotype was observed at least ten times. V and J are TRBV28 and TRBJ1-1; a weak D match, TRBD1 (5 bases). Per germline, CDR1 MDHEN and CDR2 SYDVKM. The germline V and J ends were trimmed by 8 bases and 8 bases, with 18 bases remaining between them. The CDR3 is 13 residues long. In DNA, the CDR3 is TGTGCCAGCCACACTATTCAGGGCGGGGAAGCTTTCTTT. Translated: CASHTIQGGEAFF.